The 19 T cell receptor beta chains in this list originate from one sample, sequenced in a study of T cells in women clearing cervical HPV infection. Generated by immunoSEQ multiplex PCR, the TCRdb table keeps only in-frame clones and is missing some. The table lists tens of thousands of clones. The source material was blood buffy coat. Every receptor here comes from a woman aged 18 to 75 with a cervical HPV16 infection that either progressed to CIN3+ or cleared (not recorded which).

Regarding this clone: Read data end 3 residues before the CDR3 end; the end is taken from the germline J gene. This chain uses TRBV20-1 with TRBJ2-5, with 10 bases identical to TRBD2. CDR1 DFQATT and CDR2 SNEGSKA come from the germline V gene (reference sequence). The CDR3 extends over 15 amino acids. With V trimmed by 5 bases and J by 4 bases, 10 bases remained unmatched. CDR3 DNA, as far as it was read: TGCAGTGCTGGTAGCGGGGGGATCCTGGGAGAGACC. This sequence encodes CSAGSGGILGET. The whole CDR3 region reads CSAGSGGILGETQYF.

Remarks on this clone: The CDR3 is cut off 3 residues early in the read; its end comes from the germline J gene. The chain couples TRBV7-9 to TRBJ2-5; 8 nucleotides line up with TRBD1. Germline CDR1 and CDR2: SEHNR and FQNEAQ (reference sequence). J gave up 1 base and V 5 bases, and 6 bases lay outside the gene matches. This CDR3 has 15 amino acids. This chain's CDR3 is CASSRPTGVQETQYF. The sequenced CDR3 bases are TGTGCCAGCAGCCGCCCGACAGGGGTCCAAGAGACC.

Remarks on this clone: The CDR3 end lies 3 residues beyond the end of the read and is filled in from the germline J gene. The rearrangement links TRBV20-1 to TRBJ2-7, with 12 bases that match TRBD2. This CDR3 is built from 14 residues. Looked up from germline, CDR1 is DFQATT and CDR2 is SNEGSKA (reference sequence). V shed 5 bases, J shed 3 bases, and the junction held 5 bases outside the gene matches. CDR3 DNA (partial): TGCAGTGCTGACACGACTAGCGGGGGCTACGAG. Amino acids: CSADTTSGGYE. The whole CDR3 sequence is CSADTTSGGYEQYF.

As to this clone: The sequence runs out 3 residues before the end of the CDR3; the remainder is reconstructed from the germline J gene. The V call is TRBV20-1, the J call TRBJ2-5, with TRBD2 as a possible D gene (6 bases). V lost 0 bases and J 1 base, leaving 9 bases between the germline ends. CDR1 and CDR2 from the germline V gene are DFQATT and SNEGSKA (reference sequence). This CDR3 is 14 amino acids long. The chain's CDR3 is CSARDGGFQETQYF. CDR3 DNA (partial): TGCAGTGCTAGAGATGGGGGGTTCCAAGAGACC.

Remarks on this clone: The read comes to an end 3 residues before the CDR3 does, leaving the germline J gene to fill in the end. The chain uses TRBV2 and TRBJ2-1; possibly TRBD1 for D (5 bases). Trimming cost V 6 bases and J 0 bases, with 9 bases left between them. Looked up from germline, CDR1 is SNHLY and CDR2 is FYNNEI. This CDR3 contains 14 residues. The CDR3 bases that were read are TGTGCCAGCAGACCCGACAGCTCCTACAATGAG. The encoded protein is CASRPDSSYNE. The entire CDR3 protein reads CASRPDSSYNEQFF.

Regarding this clone: The read terminates 3 residues ahead of where the CDR3 ends, so the germline J gene completes it. The gene calls are TRBV18 and TRBJ2-7, with 11 positions matching TRBD1. Trimming removed 3 bases from V and 4 bases from J; junction bases left unmatched: 8. CDR3 length equals 16 residues. Looked up from germline, CDR1 is KGHSH and CDR2 is LQKENI. CDR3 DNA, as far as it was read: TGTGCCAGCTCACCGCCTACCGGGACAGGGGGTTACGAG. This translates into CASSPPTGTGGYE. The whole CDR3 is CASSPPTGTGGYEQYF.

Remarks on this clone: The CDR3 goes on 3 residues after the read ends, and that part is filled in from the germline J gene. V gene TRBV12-3 or TRBV12-4 combines with J gene TRBJ2-3; TRBD2 agrees at 11 bases. The trim removed 6 bases at V and 2 bases at J, leaving 4 bases unmatched. CDR3 length equals 15 residues. The part of the CDR3 DNA that was read is TGTGCCAGCAGCATACTAGCGGGGGCCACAGATACG. This translates into CASSILAGATDT. The entire CDR3 protein reads CASSILAGATDTQYF.

Concerning this clone itself: The CDR3 is cut off 3 residues early in the read; its end comes from the germline J gene. The genes are TRBV5-8 and TRBJ1-2; 10 nucleotides line up with TRBD1. V was clipped by 4 bases and J by 6 bases; unmatched bases: 3. In germline, CDR1 is SGHTS, CDR2 YDEGEE. This CDR3 spans 13 amino acids. The CDR3 DNA, read in part, is TGTGCCAGCAGCGCGGGACAGGGGAATGGC. This codes for CASSAGQGNG. The entire CDR3 sequence reads CASSAGQGNGYTF.

To note about this clone: The read halts 3 residues ahead of the CDR3 end, with the missing end drawn from the germline J gene. Different DNA sequences within this sample yield the same CDR3. The J gene is TRBJ2-3, the V gene TRBV6-4; 11 nucleotides line up with TRBD2. The CDR3 is 15 amino acids. Trimming at V came to 0 bases and at J to 4 bases, leaving 0 bases not matched to a gene. The germline gives CDR1 MRHNA, CDR2 SNTAGT. The CDR3 region is CASSDSSGGADTQYF. The CDR3 bases that were read are TGTGCCAGCAGTGACTCTAGCGGGGGGGCAGATACG.

Details on this clone: Read sequence stops 3 residues before the CDR3 end, and the germline J gene provides the missing end. V gene TRBV7-8 combines with J gene TRBJ2-2; TRBD2 might be the D (6 bases). The CDR3 contains 14 residues. CDR1 and CDR2 (germline): SGHVS, FQNEAQ. Trimming took 5 bases from V and 7 from J, leaving 14 bases between them. CDR3 bases read: TGTGCCAGCAGCCCTTCGCGGGGAGGCGGGGAG. It translates to CASSPSRGGGE. The whole CDR3 protein is CASSPSRGGGELFF.

A remark on this clone: The read terminates 3 residues before the CDR3 end, so the remaining end is supplied by the germline J gene. This chain connects TRBV5-1 to TRBJ2-5; TRBD1 matches at 9 bases. The ends lost 2 bases at V and 4 bases at J; junction bases unmatched: 6. The CDR3 is 15 amino acids. Germline V gives CDR1 SGHRS, CDR2 YFSETQ. Incomplete CDR3 DNA: TGCGCCAGCAGCTTACAGGGGGCACGGGGAGAGACC. Residues: CASSLQGARGET. The complete CDR3 protein is CASSLQGARGETQYF.

With respect to this clone: The CDR3 end falls 3 residues outside the read, so it is completed with the germline J gene. V and J are TRBV20-1 and TRBJ2-7, with 8 bases lining up with TRBD2. CDR1 is DFQATT, CDR2 SNEGSKA, per germline (reference sequence). V dropped 4 bases and J dropped 5; count of bases not matched to a gene: 10. CDR3 length: 14 amino acids. The CDR3 sequence: CSANEDSGVNEQYF. The sequenced CDR3 bases are TGCAGTGCTAATGAGGATAGCGGGGTGAACGAG.

Of note for this clone: The observed sequence ends 3 residues before the CDR3 terminus, with the missing tail filled in from the germline J gene. V is TRBV11-2 and J is TRBJ1-5, with TRBD1 identical over 10 bases. The CDR3 is made up of 15 amino acids. The ends lost 5 bases at V and 5 bases at J; junction bases unmatched: 6. Looked up from germline, CDR1 is SGHAT and CDR2 is FQNNGV. The CDR3 bases that were read are TGTGCCAGCAGCACGGGACAGGGGTCATATCAGCCC. As protein: CASSTGQGSYQP. The whole CDR3 sequence is CASSTGQGSYQPQHF.

Worth noting for this clone: The CDR3 is cut off 3 residues early in the read; its end comes from the germline J gene. V and J are TRBV4-2 and TRBJ2-5; D remains unclear. The CDR3 is 15 residues long. Germline-derived CDR1 and CDR2 are LGHNA and YNFKEQ. Trimming removed 0 bases from V and 5 bases from J, with 13 bases in between. CDR3 DNA, as far as it was read: TGTGCCAGCAGCCAAGATAGAGCTCCCTGGGAGACC. Its protein is CASSQDRAPWET. The entire CDR3 protein is CASSQDRAPWETQYF.

Turning to this clone: Read sequence stops 3 residues before the CDR3 end, and the germline J gene provides the missing end. The rearrangement joins TRBV14 to TRBJ2-5; D gene uncertain. The germline V and J ends were trimmed by 2 bases and 5 bases, with 12 bases remaining between them. CDR1 and CDR2 (germline): SGHDN, FVKESK. CDR3 length: 14 residues. The CDR3 DNA, read in part, is TGTGCCAGCAGCCAAAAAACAGTTGAGGAGACC. This encodes CASSQKTVEET. The full CDR3 reads CASSQKTVEETQYF.

Concerning this clone itself: Read coverage stops 3 residues before the CDR3 terminus; the germline J gene supplies the remainder. The chain employs TRBV6-1 and TRBJ2-5, with 9 bases fitting TRBD2. V shed 2 bases and J 1 base; nucleotides not matched to a gene: 5. Per the germline V gene, CDR1 is MNHNS and CDR2 is SASEGT. The CDR3 runs to 16 residues. Partial CDR3 DNA: TGTGCCAGCAGTGAATTTGGCGGGGGGGGCCAAGAGACC. Translation: CASSEFGGGGQET. The whole CDR3 region reads CASSEFGGGGQETQYF.

A remark on this clone: The DNA ends 3 residues before the CDR3 does, and the rest of the CDR3 is filled in from the germline J gene. The rearrangement links TRBV2 to TRBJ2-2; D perhaps matches TRBD1 (5 bases). V lost 8 bases and J 5 bases, leaving 18 bases between the germline ends. There are 15 residues in the CDR3. From germline, CDR1 is SNHLY and CDR2 FYNNEI. CDR3 amino acids: CASDTGRVGTGELFF. CDR3 bases read: TGTGCCAGCGACACAGGAAGGGTGGGGACCGGGGAG.

Concerning this clone: The missing CDR3 end, 3 residues past where the read stops, is filled in from the germline J gene. The chain uses TRBV29-1 and TRBJ2-2, with 12 bases lining up with TRBD1. V shed 7 bases and J 7 bases; nucleotides not matched to a gene: 10. Germline-derived CDR1 and CDR2 are SQVTM and ANQGSEA. This CDR3 has 15 amino acids. The CDR3: CSAGGTGGAGGELFF. The covered CDR3 bases are TGCAGCGCTGGGGGGACAGGGGGCGCCGGCGGGGAG.

As for this clone: The CDR3 end is not reached by the read, which stops 3 residues before it; the germline J gene fills it in. The chain joins TRBV10-3 to TRBJ2-7; 9 bases line up with TRBD1. The CDR3 consists of 17 residues. Germline V gene sequence: CDR1 ENHRY, CDR2 SYGVKD. CDR3 in amino acids: CAIWDPGVGQGFHEQYF. CDR3 DNA, as far as it was read: TGTGCGATCTGGGACCCGGGAGTCGGACAGGGGTTCCACGAG.